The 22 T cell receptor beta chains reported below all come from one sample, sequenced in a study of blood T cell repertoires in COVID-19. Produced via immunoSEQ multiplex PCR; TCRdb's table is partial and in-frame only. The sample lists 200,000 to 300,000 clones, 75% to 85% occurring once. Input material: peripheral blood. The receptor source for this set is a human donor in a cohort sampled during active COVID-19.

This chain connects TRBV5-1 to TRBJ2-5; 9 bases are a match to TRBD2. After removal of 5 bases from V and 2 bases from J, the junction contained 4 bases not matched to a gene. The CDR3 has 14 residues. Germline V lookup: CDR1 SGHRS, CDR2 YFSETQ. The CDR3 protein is CASSLSGGQETQYF. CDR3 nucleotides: TGCGCCAGCAGTCTGAGCGGGGGGCAAGAGACCCAGTACTTC.

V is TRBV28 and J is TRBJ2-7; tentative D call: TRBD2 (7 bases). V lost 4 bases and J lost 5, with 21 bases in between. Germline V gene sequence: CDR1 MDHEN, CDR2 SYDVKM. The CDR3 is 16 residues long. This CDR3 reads CASSSPGGGAGHEQYF. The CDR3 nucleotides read TGTGCCAGCAGTTCCCCCGGAGGGGGGGCGGGGCACGAGCAGTACTTC.

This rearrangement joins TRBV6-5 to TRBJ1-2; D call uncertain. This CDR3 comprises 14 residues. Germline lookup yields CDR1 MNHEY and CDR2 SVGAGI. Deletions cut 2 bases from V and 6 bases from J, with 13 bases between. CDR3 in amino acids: CASSYALSSDGYTF. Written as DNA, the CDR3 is TGTGCCAGCAGTTACGCCCTTTCTAGCGATGGCTACACCTTC.

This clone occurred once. In DNA form, the CDR3 reads TGCGCCAGCAGCTTGGCAGGGAGGGGGGGAGATACGCAGTATTTT. Translation gives CASSLAGRGGDTQYF. V is TRBV5-1 and J is TRBJ2-3; maybe TRBD2 (7 bases). The CDR3 sequence is 15 residues long. Trimming removed 0 bases from V and 5 bases from J, with 13 bases in between. The germline CDR1 and CDR2 sequences are SGHRS and YFSETQ. The variable domain in full, with the rest retrieved from reference TRBV5-1 and TRBJ2-3, is KAGVTQTPRYLIKTRGQQVTLSCSPISGHRSVSWYQQTPGQGLQFLFEYFSETQRNKGNFPGRFSGRQFSNSRSEMNVSTLELGDSALYLCASSLAGRGGDTQYFGPGTRLTVL.

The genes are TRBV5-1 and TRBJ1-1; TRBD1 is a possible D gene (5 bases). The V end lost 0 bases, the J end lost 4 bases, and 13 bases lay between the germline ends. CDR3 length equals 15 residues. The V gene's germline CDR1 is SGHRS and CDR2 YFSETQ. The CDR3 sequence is CASSLAAGPGTEAFF. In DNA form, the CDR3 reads TGCGCCAGCAGCTTGGCGGCAGGGCCGGGCACTGAAGCTTTCTTT. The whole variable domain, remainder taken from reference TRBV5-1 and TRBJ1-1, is KAGVTQTPRYLIKTRGQQVTLSCSPISGHRSVSWYQQTPGQGLQFLFEYFSETQRNKGNFPGRFSGRQFSNSRSEMNVSTLELGDSALYLCASSLAAGPGTEAFFGQGTRLTVV.

The CDR3 is CASSPEGETQYF. Here the CDR3 DNA reads TGTGCCAGCAGTCCCGAGGGAGAGACCCAGTACTTC. V and J are TRBV25-1 and TRBJ2-5; D possibly corresponds to TRBD2 (5 bases). The V end was cut by 5 bases, the J end by 4 bases, with 8 bases between. The CDR3 has 12 residues. Germline loops: CDR1 MGHDK, CDR2 SYGVNS.

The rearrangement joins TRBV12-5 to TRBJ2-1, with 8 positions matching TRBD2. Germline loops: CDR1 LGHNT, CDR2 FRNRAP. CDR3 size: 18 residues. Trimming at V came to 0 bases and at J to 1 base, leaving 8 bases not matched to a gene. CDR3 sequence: CASGLVEAGVLSYNEQFF. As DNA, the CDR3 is TGTGCTAGTGGTTTGGTAGAAGCGGGAGTTTTGTCCTACAATGAGCAGTTCTTC.

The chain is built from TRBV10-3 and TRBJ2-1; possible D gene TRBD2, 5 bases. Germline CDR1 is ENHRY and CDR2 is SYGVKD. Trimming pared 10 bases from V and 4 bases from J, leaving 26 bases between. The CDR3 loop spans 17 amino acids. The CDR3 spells CATHHTPSSRNYNEQFF. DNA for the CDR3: TGTGCCACGCACCACACCCCTTCTAGCAGAAATTACAATGAGCAGTTCTTC.

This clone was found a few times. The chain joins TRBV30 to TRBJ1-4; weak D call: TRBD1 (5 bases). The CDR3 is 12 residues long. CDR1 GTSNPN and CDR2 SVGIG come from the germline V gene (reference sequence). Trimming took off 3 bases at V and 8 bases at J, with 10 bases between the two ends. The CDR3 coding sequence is TGTGCCTGGAGGACCCGGGGGGAAAAACTGTTTTTT. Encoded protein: CAWRTRGEKLFF.

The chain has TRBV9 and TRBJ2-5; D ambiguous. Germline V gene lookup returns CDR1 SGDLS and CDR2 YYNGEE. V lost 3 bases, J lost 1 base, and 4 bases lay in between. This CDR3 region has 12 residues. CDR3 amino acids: CASSDTQETQYF. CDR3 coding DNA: TGTGCCAGCAGCGACACCCAAGAGACCCAGTACTTC.

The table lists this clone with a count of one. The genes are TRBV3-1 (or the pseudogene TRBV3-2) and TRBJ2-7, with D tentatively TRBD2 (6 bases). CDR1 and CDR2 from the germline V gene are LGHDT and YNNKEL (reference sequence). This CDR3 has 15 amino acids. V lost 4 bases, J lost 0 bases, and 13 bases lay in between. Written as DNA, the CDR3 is TGTGCCAGCAGCCTAGCTCCGGGACTCTCCTACGAGCAGTACTTC. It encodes CASSLAPGLSYEQYF.

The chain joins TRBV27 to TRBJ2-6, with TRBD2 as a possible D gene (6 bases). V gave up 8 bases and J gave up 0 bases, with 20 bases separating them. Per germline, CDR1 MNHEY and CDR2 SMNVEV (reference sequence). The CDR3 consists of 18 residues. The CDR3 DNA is TGTGCCAGCGGCCGGGCCCTCGTCGGGGGCTCTGGGGCCAACGTCCTGACTTTC. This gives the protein CASGRALVGGSGANVLTF.

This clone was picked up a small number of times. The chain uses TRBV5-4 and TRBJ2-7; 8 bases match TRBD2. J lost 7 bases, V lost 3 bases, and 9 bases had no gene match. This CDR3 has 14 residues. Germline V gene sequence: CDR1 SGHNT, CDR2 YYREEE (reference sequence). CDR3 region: CASSSLAVPREQYF. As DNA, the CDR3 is TGTGCCAGCAGCTCACTAGCGGTCCCCCGGGAGCAGTACTTC.

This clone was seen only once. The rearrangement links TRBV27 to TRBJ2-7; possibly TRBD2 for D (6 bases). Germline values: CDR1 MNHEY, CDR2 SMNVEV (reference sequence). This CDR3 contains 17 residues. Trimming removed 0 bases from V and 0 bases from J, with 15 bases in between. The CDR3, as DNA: TGTGCCAGCAGTTTATCTTCCAGGAGGGGAAGCTCCTACGAGCAGTACTTC. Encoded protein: CASSLSSRRGSSYEQYF.

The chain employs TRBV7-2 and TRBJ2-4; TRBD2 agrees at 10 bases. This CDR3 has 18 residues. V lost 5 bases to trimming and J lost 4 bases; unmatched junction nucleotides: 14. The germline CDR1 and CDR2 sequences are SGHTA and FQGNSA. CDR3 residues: CASSKGGLAGDPKNIQYF. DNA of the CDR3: TGTGCCAGCAGCAAAGGTGGGCTAGCGGGAGACCCTAAAAACATTCAGTACTTC. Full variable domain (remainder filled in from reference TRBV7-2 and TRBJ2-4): GAGVSQSPSNKVTEKGKDVELRCDPISGHTALYWYRQSLGQGLEFLIYFQGNSAPDKSGLPSDRFSAERTGGSVSTLTIQRTQQEDSAVYLCASSKGGLAGDPKNIQYFGAGTRLSVL.

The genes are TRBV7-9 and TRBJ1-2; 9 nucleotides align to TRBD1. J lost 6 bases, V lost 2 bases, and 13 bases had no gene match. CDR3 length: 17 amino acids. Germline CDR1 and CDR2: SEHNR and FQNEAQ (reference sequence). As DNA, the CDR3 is TGTGCCAGCAGCTTACAAACAGGGGGCTTTCTAGCGGATGGCTACACCTTC. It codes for CASSLQTGGFLADGYTF. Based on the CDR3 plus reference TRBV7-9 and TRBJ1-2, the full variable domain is DTGVSQNPRHKITKRGQNVTFRCDPISEHNRLYWYRQTLGQGPEFLTYFQNEAQLEKSRLLSDRFSAERPKGSFSTLEIQRTEQGDSAMYLCASSLQTGGFLADGYTFGSGTRLTVV.

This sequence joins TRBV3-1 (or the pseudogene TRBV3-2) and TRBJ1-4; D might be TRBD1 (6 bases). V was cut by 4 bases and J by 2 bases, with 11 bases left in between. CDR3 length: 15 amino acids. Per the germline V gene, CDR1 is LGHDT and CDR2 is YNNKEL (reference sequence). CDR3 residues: CASSPNRATNEKLFF. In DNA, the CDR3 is TGTGCCAGCAGCCCGAACAGGGCGACTAATGAAAAACTGTTTTTT.

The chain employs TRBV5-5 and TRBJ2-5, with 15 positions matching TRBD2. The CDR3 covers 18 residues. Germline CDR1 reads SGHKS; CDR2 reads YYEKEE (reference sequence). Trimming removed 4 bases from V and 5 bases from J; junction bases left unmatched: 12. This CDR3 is CASSPTGTSGRLGETQYF. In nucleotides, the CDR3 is TGTGCCAGCAGCCCTACCGGGACTAGCGGGAGGTTGGGGGAGACCCAGTACTTC. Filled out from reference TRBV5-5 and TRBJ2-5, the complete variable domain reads DAGVTQSPTHLIKTRGQQVTLRCSPISGHKSVSWYQQVLGQGPQFIFQYYEKEERGRGNFPDRFSARQFPNYSSELNVNALLLGDSALYLCASSPTGTSGRLGETQYFGPGTRLLVL.

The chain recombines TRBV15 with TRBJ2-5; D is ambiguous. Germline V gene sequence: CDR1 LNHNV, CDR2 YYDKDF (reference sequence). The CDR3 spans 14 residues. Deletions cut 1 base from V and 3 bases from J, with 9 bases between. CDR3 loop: CATSRGLNKETQYF. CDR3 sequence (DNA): TGTGCCACCAGCAGAGGTTTAAACAAAGAGACCCAGTACTTC.

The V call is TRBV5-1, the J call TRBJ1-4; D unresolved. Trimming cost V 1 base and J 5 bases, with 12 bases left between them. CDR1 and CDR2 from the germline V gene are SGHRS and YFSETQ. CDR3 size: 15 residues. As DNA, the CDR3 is TGCGCCAGCAGCTTGTGGGCACAGCAAAATGAAAAACTGTTTTTT. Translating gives CASSLWAQQNEKLFF.

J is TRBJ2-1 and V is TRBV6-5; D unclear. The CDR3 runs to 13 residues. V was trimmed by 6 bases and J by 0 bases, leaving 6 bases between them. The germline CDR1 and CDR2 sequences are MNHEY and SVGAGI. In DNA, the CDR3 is TGTGCCAGCAGCCGTTACTCCTACAATGAGCAGTTCTTC. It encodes CASSRYSYNEQFF.

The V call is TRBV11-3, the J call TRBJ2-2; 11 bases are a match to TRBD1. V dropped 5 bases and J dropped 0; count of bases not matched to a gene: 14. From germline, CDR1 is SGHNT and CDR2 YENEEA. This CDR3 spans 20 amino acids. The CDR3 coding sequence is TGTGCCAGCAGCCCTCATCCCTGGACAGGGGGCGCTTCGAACACCGGGGAGCTGTTTTTT. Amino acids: CASSPHPWTGGASNTGELFF. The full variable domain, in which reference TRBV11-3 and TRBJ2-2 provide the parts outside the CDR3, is EAGVVQSPRYKIIEKKQPVAFWCNPISGHNTLYWYLQNLGQGPELLIRYENEEAVDDSQLPKDRFSAERLKGVDSTLKIQPAELGDSAVYLCASSPHPWTGGASNTGELFFGEGSRLTVL.